These 19 T cell receptor beta chains share one sample of origin, sequenced in a study of T cells after yellow fever vaccination. One entry per CDR3 protein, called by TCRdb with MiXCR from the 5' RACE reads. Seen here are some 400,000 distinct CDR3 sequences, 6% to 8% observed once, and the top ten hold approximately 15%. Sequencing was performed on PBMCs, taken 5 days after the yellow fever booster vaccination. These receptors originate from a man aged 25-45 years who received the YFV17D yellow fever vaccine.

The table lists this clonotype with a few counts. The chain couples TRBV5-6 to TRBJ1-5; TRBD1 aligns across 9 bases. This CDR3 comprises 14 residues. J gave up 5 bases and V 3 bases, and 3 bases lay outside the gene matches. CDR1 SGHDT and CDR2 YYEEEE come from the germline V gene. CDR3 DNA: TGTGCCAGCAGCTCGAGGACAGGGGATCAGCCCCAGCATTTT. Translating it yields CASSSRTGDQPQHF.

The chain links TRBV18 to TRBJ2-5; 7 bases match TRBD1. The CDR3 has 14 residues. With 3 bases clipped from V and 4 bases from J, the junction kept 5 bases outside the gene matches. In germline, CDR1 is KGHSH, CDR2 LQKENI. The CDR3 region has the DNA TGTGCCAGCTCACCGACGACAGGGACAGAGACCCAGTACTTC. It yields the protein CASSPTTGTETQYF.

The chain links TRBV4-3 to TRBJ2-3, with TRBD2 as a possible D gene (5 bases). CDR1 is LGHNA, CDR2 YSLEER, per germline. Deletions cut 0 bases from V and 8 bases from J, with 9 bases between. The CDR3 has 13 residues. The CDR3 reads CASSQDKDSTQYF. The DNA of the CDR3 is TGCGCCAGCAGCCAAGACAAGGACTCTACGCAGTATTTT.

This clonotype was picked up many times. The chain carries TRBV12-3 or TRBV12-4 and TRBJ2-1; D uncertain. Trimming removed 5 bases from V and 3 bases from J, with 5 bases in between. The CDR3 loop spans 12 amino acids. CDR3 DNA: TGTGCCAGCAGTAAGGTCTACAATGAGCAGTTCTTC. It encodes CASSKVYNEQFF.

This clonotype occurred many times. The chain is built from TRBV7-2 and TRBJ2-3; 12 bases are a match to TRBD2. After removal of 3 bases from V and 7 bases from J, the junction contained 5 bases not matched to a gene. Germline CDR1 is SGHTA and CDR2 is FQGNSA. The length of the CDR3 is 15 residues. CDR3 residues: CASSLGLAGSNTQYF. CDR3 coding DNA: TGTGCCAGCAGCTTGGGACTAGCGGGCTCAAATACGCAGTATTTT.

This clonotype was observed at least ten times. The V call is TRBV5-1, the J call TRBJ2-5, with 12 nucleotides matching TRBD2. Germline CDR1 reads SGHRS; CDR2 reads YFSETQ. V lost 1 base and J lost 5; bases outside the gene matches: 6. The CDR3 is 16 residues long. CDR3 protein: CASSLLLAGGAETQYF. DNA of the CDR3: TGCGCCAGCAGCTTGTTGCTAGCGGGAGGGGCCGAGACCCAGTACTTC. Complete variable domain (other parts from reference TRBV5-1 and TRBJ2-5): KAGVTQTPRYLIKTRGQQVTLSCSPISGHRSVSWYQQTPGQGLQFLFEYFSETQRNKGNFPGRFSGRQFSNSRSEMNVSTLELGDSALYLCASSLLLAGGAETQYFGPGTRLLVL.

This rearrangement joins TRBV6-5 to TRBJ2-4; 7 positions match TRBD2. The germline V gene has CDR1 MNHEY and CDR2 SVGAGI. V lost 0 bases to trimming and J lost 9 bases; unmatched junction nucleotides: 5. This CDR3 is 14 amino acids long. CDR3 nucleotide sequence: TGTGCCAGCAGTTACTCCAGCGGGACCGGCATTCAGTACTTC. Its protein is CASSYSSGTGIQYF.

This clonotype was seen a handful of times. CDR3 sequence reads: CASSFTGQGYEQYF. The CDR3, as DNA: TGCGCCAGCAGCTTCACGGGACAGGGGTACGAGCAGTACTTC. The chain couples TRBV5-1 to TRBJ2-7; 10 bases line up with TRBD1. Germline trimming cut 2 bases from V and 4 bases from J; bases unmatched to any gene: 3. This CDR3 has 14 residues. From germline, CDR1 is SGHRS and CDR2 YFSETQ.

The V and J genes are TRBV6-5 and TRBJ1-4, with 10 bases matching TRBD1. The CDR3 loop spans 15 amino acids. Germline V CDR1 and CDR2: MNHEY, SVGAGI. Trimming took 6 bases from V and 8 from J; bases not matched to a gene: 9. The CDR3 protein is CASSRTGGFGEKLFF. CDR3 in DNA: TGTGCCAGCAGCCGGACAGGGGGGTTTGGGGAAAAACTGTTTTTT.

This clonotype was picked up a small number of times. The rearrangement joins TRBV4-3 to TRBJ2-1, with 11 nucleotides matching TRBD2. In germline, CDR1 is LGHNA, CDR2 YSLEER. The trim removed 1 base at V and 5 bases at J, leaving 7 bases unmatched. This CDR3 has 17 amino acids. The CDR3 DNA follows: TGCGCCAGCAGCCAAGGAACACTAGCGGGGGTAAACAATGAGCAGTTCTTC. Translated: CASSQGTLAGVNNEQFF.

The chain couples TRBV7-8 to TRBJ2-5; perhaps D is TRBD1 or TRBD2 (5 bases each). The CDR3 consists of 13 residues. Trimming removed 10 bases at V and 1 base at J, with 13 bases between. Germline CDR1 SGHVS, CDR2 FQNEAQ. CDR3 sequence reads: CAISRGSQETQYF. Here the CDR3 DNA reads TGTGCCATCTCACGGGGCAGCCAAGAGACCCAGTACTTC. The full variable domain, rest sourced from reference TRBV7-8 and TRBJ2-5, is GAGVSQSPRYKVAKRGQDVALRCDPISGHVSLFWYQQALGQGPEFLTYFQNEAQLDKSGLPSDRFFAERPEGSVSTLKIQRTQQEDSAVYLCAISRGSQETQYFGPGTRLLVL.

This clonotype was observed a handful of times. V usage is TRBV7-9 and J usage is TRBJ2-3; TRBD2 aligns across 13 bases. The germline V gene encodes CDR1 SEHNR and CDR2 FQNEAQ (reference sequence). The V segment lost 8 bases and the J segment 2 bases; nucleotides outside the gene matches: 1. The CDR3 loop spans 14 amino acids. In DNA, the CDR3 is TGTGCCAGCGGGACTAGCGGGAACACAGATACGCAGTATTTT. This gives the protein CASGTSGNTDTQYF.

This clonotype was detected a few times. The chain has TRBV20-1 and TRBJ2-7; D is unresolved. The CDR3 extends over 14 amino acids. Germline V gives CDR1 DFQATT, CDR2 SNEGSKA (reference sequence). Trimming removed 0 bases from V and 5 bases from J, with 14 bases in between. The CDR3: CSARDSTQRNEQYF. The DNA of the CDR3 is TGCAGTGCTAGAGATTCGACCCAGAGGAACGAGCAGTACTTC.

At least ten counts were recorded for this clonotype. This chain's CDR3 is CASSRLPGGDETQYF. CDR3 nucleotides: TGCGCCAGCAGCCGACTCCCGGGAGGAGACGAGACCCAGTACTTC. V is TRBV5-1 and J is TRBJ2-5, with 7 positions matching TRBD2. The V and J ends lost 4 bases and 5 bases, in that order; junction bases with no gene match: 11. CDR1 SGHRS and CDR2 YFSETQ come from the germline V gene. The length of the CDR3 is 15 residues.

V and J are TRBV7-9 and TRBJ2-7, with D possibly TRBD2 on 6 matching bases. Between the trimmed V and J ends, which lost 1 base and 6 bases, there was a span of 13 bases. Germline V CDR1 and CDR2: SEHNR, FQNEAQ (reference sequence). The CDR3 spans 14 residues. The CDR3 nucleotides read TGTGCCAGCAGCTTAGTTACAGCCGGGGGCGAGCAGTACTTC. This translates into CASSLVTAGGEQYF.

This clonotype was detected many times. The V gene is TRBV30, the J gene TRBJ1-1; unclear D gene. Germline-derived CDR1 and CDR2 are GTSNPN and SVGIG (reference sequence). The CDR3 is 12 amino acids. V lost 1 base, J lost 9 bases, and 12 bases lay in between. The CDR3 is CAWSAPGSQAFF. Here the CDR3 DNA reads TGTGCCTGGAGTGCGCCGGGATCTCAAGCTTTCTTT.

This clonotype was seen many times. For the CDR3, the DNA is TGTGCCAGCAGCTCGGGACTAGCGGGAGCGCGAAACACCGGGGAGCTGTTTTTT. Translating it yields CASSSGLAGARNTGELFF. The chain has TRBV5-4 and TRBJ2-2, with 14 bases aligning to TRBD2. Losses at the gene ends were 3 bases for V and 2 bases for J; bases not matched to a gene: 6. The germline gives CDR1 SGHNT, CDR2 YYREEE (reference sequence). This CDR3 comprises 18 residues. Full variable domain (missing parts from reference TRBV5-4 and TRBJ2-2): ETGVTQSPTHLIKTRGQQVTLRCSSQSGHNTVSWYQQALGQGPQFIFQYYREEENGRGNFPPRFSGLQFPNYSSELNVNALELDDSALYLCASSSGLAGARNTGELFFGEGSRLTVL.

Comments on this clonotype: A single base separates this from a much larger clone, so it may be a read error. The chain has TRBV9 and TRBJ2-3; no clear D. There are 13 residues in the CDR3. Germline V lookup: CDR1 SGDLS, CDR2 YYNGEE. CDR3 nucleotides: TGTGCCAGCAGCATAATTTCCGCAGATACGCCGTATTTT. Translated, it gives CASSIISADTPYF.

The sample holds a few counts of this clonotype. This sequence joins TRBV5-1 and TRBJ2-1; TRBD2 is a possible D gene (6 bases). Germline V CDR1 and CDR2: SGHRS, YFSETQ. V was shortened by 0 bases and J by 4 bases, with 11 bases between the two germline ends. This CDR3 has 15 amino acids. CDR3 coding DNA: TGCGCCAGCAGCTTGGAGGCTAGCGATTACAATGAGCAGTTCTTC. Encoded protein: CASSLEASDYNEQFF.